A single TCR beta chain is shown here with its context. What it binds is unknown. The data were obtained in a study of spatial heterogeneity in lung cancer. CDR1 is SGHRS, CDR2 YFSETQ, per germline. This CDR3 has 16 amino acids. J lost 9 bases, V lost 4 bases, and 11 bases had no gene match. Each CDR3 protein is one row after TCRdb ran MiXCR on the 5' RACE reads. This table holds tens of thousands of distinct CDR3 sequences, approximately 5.8% found once. Study-wide results and caveats: TCRs found ubiquitously expanded in tumor appeared in blood more at resection than at follow-up.

As to time point: sample taken at primary tumor resection. The source was PBMCs, collected at surgery. This TCR was sampled from a male donor with early-stage non-small cell lung cancer. The chain employs TRBV5-1 and TRBJ2-3; TRBD2 agrees at 13 bases. CDR3 loop: CASSRELAGGPGTQYF. DNA for the CDR3: TGCGCCAGCAGCCGTGAACTAGCGGGAGGGCCGGGGACGCAGTATTTT.